Included here is one TCR beta chain sequence, with context. The data were obtained in a study of blood T cell repertoires in COVID-19. Study background: Acute-phase and convalescent COVID-19 samples originated in the United States, Italy and Spain. PBMCs, B-cell-depleted T cells, or T cells were the source of the cDNA or gDNA that made up the material.

As originally analysed: Reference gene primer amplification gave nucleated cell count estimates. The protocol was immunoSEQ multiplex PCR, while the TCRdb copy is restricted to in-frame clones and leaves out a portion. Clone size and the V and J calls come from that table; the DNA yielded D and trimming. The sample contains over 200,000 clones, approximately 88% of which appear only once. V lost 5 bases, J lost 0 bases, and 7 bases stayed unmatched. The CDR3 has 18 amino acids. The germline CDR1 and CDR2 sequences are MDHEN and SYDVKM. This chain uses TRBV28 with TRBJ2-3; 14 bases map to TRBD2. This sequence originates from a man aged 60 to 75 who had recovered from COVID-19. Sequencing was done on a sample of peripheral blood. CDR3 bases: TGTGCCAGCAGTATGGGACTAGCGGGAGAAACTAGCACAGATACGCAGTATTTT. It specifies CASSMGLAGETSTDTQYF.